This T cell receptor (beta chain) was captured by sequencing in a study of shared clonotypes between healthy human individuals (dated by TCRdb to about 2020). With regard to the full study: The cohort comprised a couple of women and a few men aged 18 to 49 years. For each donor, CD4 naive and CD4 memory were each given three plates, CD8 naive was given two plates, and CD8 memory was given one plate. To increase sequencing depth and limit assay-specific biases, different laboratories used diverse techniques to prepare libraries and sequence TCR repertoires. Each donor's leukapheresis produced roughly between roughly 0.94 and 9.5 billion PBMCs. Blood TCR repertoires of several healthy adults were deeply sequenced to estimate repertoire size and the extent of clonotype sharing between individuals.

The donors were healthy, HIV-negative adults with no recently reported acute infections or vaccinations. Only Caucasian adults living in Nashville, Tennessee, USA were represented among the donors. CD4+ T cells were enriched by magnetic negative selection, after which naive cells were positively selected on CD45RA and the negative fraction was taken as the memory subset. Blood was obtained by leukapheresis, after which PBMCs were separated by Ficoll-Histopaque density gradient centrifugation and cryopreserved in liquid nitrogen vapor phase. Analytical flow cytometry was used to check the purity and quantity of each magnetically sorted T cell population. Genomic DNA was isolated from every sorted fraction and measured by UV absorbance on a Nanodrop 2000c. Points the paper makes about the study in general: Naive subsets generally had larger estimated clonotype richness than memory subsets did. Compared with non-shared clonotypes, clonotypes shared by all four sorted-subset donors had higher generation probabilities. Rarefaction of sorted-subset datasets indicated incomplete sequencing despite the large sequencing depth. Because the study included a small number of donors, the genetic and exposure-history diversity represented was limited. Based on pairwise subsampling, the degree of clonotype sharing among donors was expected to be affected by sequencing depth. Sampling was restricted to blood, and TCR repertoires in tissue are likely to differ from TCR repertoires in blood. Across several donors, about 4.5% of naive CD4, roughly 3.5% of naive CD8, around 2.5% of memory CD4, and under 0.45% of memory CD8 clonotypes were shared.

In the case of this clone: The antigen it recognizes is unknown. No quality values exist for individual bases; no much larger clone is one base distant.

Using the deep immunoSEQ assay, TCR CDR3 regions were amplified from genomic DNA by multiplex PCR. Extracted genomic DNA from each cell subset was distributed evenly across all wells of several immunoSEQ 96-well plates, and each plate was treated as a replicate. For sorted subsets, approximately 190 ng of genomic DNA, equivalent to around 29,000 T cell genomes, went into each replicate PCR. Purified libraries were measured with a Qubit 3.0 fluorometer, size-checked on a Bioanalyzer 2100, and measured again with the KAPA Library Quantification kit. Every immunoSEQ 96-well plate was sequenced on a separate single-read 150-cycle Illumina NextSeq 550 flow cell. On the study's bioinformatics: Because only junctional sequences without quality scores were contained in the immunoSEQ output, filtering matching that applied to full-length reads could not be performed. Sequences were annotated with PyIR, a Python wrapper for IgBLAST v1.9, and V/J genes and CDR3 were assigned using IMGT germline references. Reads were removed for weak V/J assignments (E-value above 1e-6), missing CDR3, stop codons, out-of-frame junctions, or ambiguous translated residues. V3J clonotypes were defined by identical inferred V gene, J gene, and CDR3 amino acid sequence. To compute the percentage overlap between repertoires, the number of shared unique clonotypes was divided by the size of the smaller repertoire. Richness of each repertoire was evaluated using RTK rarefaction, the Chao1 estimator, and Recon v2.1 estimates of unobserved clonotypes. Generation probabilities were computed with OLGA for all TCRbeta clonotypes obtained by the gDNA method from four donors. Drawn from immuneACCESS, this table holds only the in-frame rearrangements with V and J called that TCRdb kept. Clones are partly lost; checked studies trace under half to an unresolved V gene and leave the rest unexplained. The V and J calls and clone size were taken over from that table, and D and trimming were inferred from the DNA. This sample holds around 2.5 million clones; roughly 93% were observed only once. The biggest ten clones account for 0.36% of the sample.

The CDR3, from cysteine to phenylalanine, totals 14 residues. The kept DNA is CDR3 alone, 42 bases in frame from the first base. V is cut by 0 bases and J by 6 bases, and the space between the germline ends is 10 bases. CDR1 and CDR2 are read off the germline V gene as SGHRS and YFSETQ. Sequencing used naive CD4+ T cells from PBMCs. This sample's cell subset or site label indicates: CD45RA+ positively selected. The rearranged segments are TRBV5-1 and TRBJ2-1; the D gene lacks a confident call. This receptor was obtained from a man aged 18 to 35 in good health. Some clones in this sample may be carry-over from other donors' samples. The DNA reads TGCGCCAGCAGCTTGGGTGTAGTATCCAATGAGCAGTTCTTC. This sequence encodes CASSLGVVSNEQFF.